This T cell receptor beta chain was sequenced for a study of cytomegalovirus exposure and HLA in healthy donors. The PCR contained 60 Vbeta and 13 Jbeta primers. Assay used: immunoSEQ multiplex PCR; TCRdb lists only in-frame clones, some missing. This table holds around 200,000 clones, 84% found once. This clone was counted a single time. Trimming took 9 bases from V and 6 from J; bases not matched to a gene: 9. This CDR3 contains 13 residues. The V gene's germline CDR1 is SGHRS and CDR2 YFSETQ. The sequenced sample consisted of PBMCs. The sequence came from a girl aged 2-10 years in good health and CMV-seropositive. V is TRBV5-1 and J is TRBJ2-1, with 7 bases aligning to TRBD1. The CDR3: CATSDPGGNEQFF. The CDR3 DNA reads TGCGCCACCTCGGACCCAGGGGGCAATGAGCAGTTCTTC.